Reported below is one T cell receptor beta chain. The source of the sample is a study of blood T cell repertoires in COVID-19. J gave up 1 base and V 6 bases, and 2 bases lay outside the gene matches. This CDR3 comprises 14 residues. Here immunoSEQ multiplex PCR was the method, and the copy in TCRdb shows in-frame clones only, minus some. The table lists 35,000 to 50,000 clones, roughly 85% of them singletons, with about 7.7% in the top ten. This sequence was found in a man aged 60 to 69 with active COVID-19. The chain carries TRBV23-1 and TRBJ2-3, with 9 bases identical to TRBD1. TRBV23-1 is noted as an ORF with a role that remains uncertain. Sample: peripheral blood. CDR3 loop: CASRGTGCTDTQYF. DNA for the CDR3: TGCGCCAGCAGGGGGACAGGGTGCACAGATACGCAGTATTTT.